This is a list of T cell receptor beta chains from one sample in a study of regulatory T cells in long-lasting Graves disease. One entry per CDR3 protein results from TCRdb running MiXCR on the multiplex PCR reads. The sample shows 450,000 or so distinct CDR3 sequences, 20% of them seen only once. This specimen was peripheral blood mononuclear cells (PBMCs), taken when the disease was refractory, from a patient treated with antithyroid drugs. These receptor sequences come from a female donor with Graves disease. The CDR3 runs from the conserved cysteine through the conserved F or W. D genes are given only for firm matches. Clone size is not always given. Where it is, it says once, few, many or a class for expanded clones.

j_call d_call v_call clone_size cdr3_aa cdr3_nt
TRBJ1-6 TRBD1 TRBV11-2 many CASSLDRDRVNSPLHF TGTGCCAGCAGCTTGGACCGGGACAGGGTTAATTCACCCCTCCACTTT
TRBJ1-4 - TRBV18 many CASSPLGAGEKLFF TGTGCCAGCTCACCACTCGGGGCTGGAGAAAAACTGTTTTTT
TRBJ2-4 - TRBV29-1 few CSVQGRLAKNIQYF TGCAGCGTCCAGGGGCGCCTAGCCAAAAACATTCAGTACTTC
TRBJ1-4 - TRBV27 - CASKGRGEKLFF TGTGCCAGCAAGGGTCGGGGGGAAAAACTGTTTTTT
TRBJ2-3 - TRBV7-2 - CASSDLSTDTQYF TGTGCCAGCAGCGACCTGAGCACAGATACGCAGTATTTT
TRBJ2-2 TRBD1 TRBV27 many CASSSRQGGTGELFF TGTGCCAGCAGTTCAAGACAGGGGGGCACCGGGGAGCTGTTTTTT
TRBJ1-5 TRBD1 TRBV28 many CASRGGRQGGDQPQHF TGTGCCAGCAGGGGGGGCCGACAGGGGGGGGATCAGCCCCAGCATTTT
TRBJ2-7 - TRBV7-6 few CASSLAGGGVEQYF TGTGCCAGCAGCTTAGCAGGGGGCGGGGTCGAGCAGTACTTC
TRBJ2-5 - TRBV4-1 - CASSQDEKGNQETQYF TGCGCCAGCAGCCAAGATGAGAAAGGGAACCAAGAGACCCAGTACTTC
TRBJ2-7 TRBD1 TRBV27 few CASRQGTPYEQYF TGTGCCAGCAGACAGGGGACGCCCTACGAGCAGTACTTC
TRBJ2-2 TRBD2 TRBV12-5 few CASGFLLAGGPRPGELFF TGTGCTAGTGGTTTCCTCTTAGCGGGAGGGCCCAGACCCGGGGAGCTGTTTTTT
TRBJ2-1 - TRBV6-5 - CASSSTPLGQFF TGTGCCAGCAGTTCGACTCCCTTAGGGCAGTTCTTC
TRBJ1-2 - TRBV20-1 many CSVKTQTANYGYTF TGCAGTGTTAAAACCCAGACAGCTAACTATGGCTACACCTTC
TRBJ2-2 - TRBV6-5 many CASSLSPDRLTGELFF TGTGCCAGCAGTTTATCTCCCGACAGGCTCACCGGGGAGCTGTTTTTT
TRBJ2-5 - TRBV30 many CAWKMFAVETQYF TGTGCCTGGAAGATGTTCGCGGTGGAGACCCAGTACTTC
TRBJ2-7 TRBD2 TRBV12-3/TRBV12-4 many CASSSGLAGVDSYEQYF TGTGCCAGCAGTTCCGGACTAGCGGGTGTCGACTCCTACGAGCAGTACTTC
TRBJ2-7 - TRBV6-5 - CASSYLGLGEQYF TGTGCCAGCAGTTACCTCGGCCTGGGAGAGCAGTACTTC
TRBJ2-7 - TRBV7-9 - CASSLLSRGDPYEQYF TGTGCCAGCAGCTTATTAAGTAGGGGGGATCCCTACGAGCAGTACTTC
TRBJ2-7 TRBD2 TRBV20-1 few CSARDPRDYTYEQYF TGCAGTGCTAGAGACCCCCGGGACTACACCTACGAGCAGTACTTC
TRBJ2-1 TRBD2 TRBV11-2 - CASSLGGSAGVRYNEQFF TGTGCCAGCAGCTTAGGGGGGTCAGCGGGAGTTCGCTACAATGAGCAGTTCTTC
TRBJ2-7 - TRBV5-1 - CAGSLEGSGYEQYF TGCGCCGGCAGCTTGGAGGGTAGCGGATACGAGCAGTACTTC
TRBJ1-2 - TRBV7-9 many CASSLASTARGYTF TGTGCCAGCAGCTTAGCGTCGACAGCACGAGGCTACACCTTC
TRBJ2-5 TRBD2 TRBV27 few CASSFEGGPTQETQYF TGTGCCAGCAGTTTCGAGGGAGGGCCGACCCAAGAGACCCAGTACTTC
TRBJ2-7 TRBD1 TRBV24-1 many CATSDFPKTGSDEQYF TGTGCCACCAGTGATTTCCCTAAGACAGGGTCGGACGAGCAGTACTTC
TRBJ2-7 TRBD2 TRBV5-5 few CASSLRGDDYEQYF TGTGCCAGCAGCCTTCGGGGGGACGACTACGAGCAGTACTTC
TRBJ1-2 - TRBV5-1 few CASSSDNDENYGYTF TGCGCCAGCAGCTCAGACAACGACGAAAACTATGGCTACACCTTC
TRBJ2-3 - TRBV6-1 - CASSEGPLVTDTQYF TGTGCCAGCAGTGAAGGCCCTCTGGTCACAGATACGCAGTATTTT